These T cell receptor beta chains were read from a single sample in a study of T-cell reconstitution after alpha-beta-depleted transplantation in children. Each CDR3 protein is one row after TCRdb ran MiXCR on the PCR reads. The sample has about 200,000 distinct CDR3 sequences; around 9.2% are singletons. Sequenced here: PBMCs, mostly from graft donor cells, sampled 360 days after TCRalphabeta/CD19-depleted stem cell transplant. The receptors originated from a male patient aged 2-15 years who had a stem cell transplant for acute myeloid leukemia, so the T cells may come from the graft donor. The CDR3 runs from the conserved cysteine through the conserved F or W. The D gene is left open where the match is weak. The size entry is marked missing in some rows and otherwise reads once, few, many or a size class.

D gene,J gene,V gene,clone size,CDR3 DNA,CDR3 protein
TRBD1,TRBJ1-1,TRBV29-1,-,TGCAGCGCCTCAGGGGGACCTGAAGCTTTCTTT,CSASGGPEAFF
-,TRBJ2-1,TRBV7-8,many,TGTGCCAGCAGCCACGGGCGGATGCGTCAGTTCTTC,CASSHGRMRQFF
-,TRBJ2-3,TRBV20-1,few,TGCAGTGCTAGATCCTTTACGGGGGTCACAGATACGCAGTATTTT,CSARSFTGVTDTQYF
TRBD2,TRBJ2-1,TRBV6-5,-,TGTGCCAGCAGTTACGGGAGGGCTTCTGAGCAGTTCTTC,CASSYGRASEQFF
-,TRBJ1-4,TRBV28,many,TGTGCCTCGGGACCGCTCCCGGAGGAAAAACTGTTTTTT,CASGPLPEEKLFF
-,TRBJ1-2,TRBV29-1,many,TGCAGCGCCCGGAGTACAGCCCTCTATGGCTACACCTTC,CSARSTALYGYTF
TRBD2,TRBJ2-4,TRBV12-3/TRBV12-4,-,TGTGCCAGCAGTCAGCGGCGGGGGTGGAACATTCAGTACTTC,CASSQRRGWNIQYF
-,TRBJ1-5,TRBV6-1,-,TGTGCCAGCAGTGTCGCGCGCTACCATCAGCCCCAGCATTTT,CASSVARYHQPQHF
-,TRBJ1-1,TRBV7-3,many,TGTGCCAGCAGCCCAGGCGGGGGGGCTGAAGCTTTCTTT,CASSPGGGAEAFF
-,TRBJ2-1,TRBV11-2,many,TGTGCCAGCAGCTCAAGTCGTAACGGCTACCTCTCCTACAATGAGCAGTTCTTC,CASSSSRNGYLSYNEQFF
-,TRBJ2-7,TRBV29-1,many,TGCAGCGTTCTCAGGGACCGCTACGAGCAGTACTTC,CSVLRDRYEQYF
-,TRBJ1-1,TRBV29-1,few,TGCAGCGTTGTACGACCCCTGAACACTGAAGCTTTCTTT,CSVVRPLNTEAFF
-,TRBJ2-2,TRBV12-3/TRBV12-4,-,TGTGCCAGCAGTTTTGGTGGTGGCGGGGAGCTGTTTTTT,CASSFGGGGELFF
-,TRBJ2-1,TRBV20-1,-,TGCAGTGCCGGAGAACGGGGCTCGTCCCGCAATGAGCAGTTCTTC,CSAGERGSSRNEQFF
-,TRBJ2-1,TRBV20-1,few,TGCAGTGCTTCGGACCAGAGCTCCTACAATGAGCAGTTCTTC,CSASDQSSYNEQFF
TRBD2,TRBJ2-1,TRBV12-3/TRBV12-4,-,TGTGCCTTCAGTTTCTTGGGGACTAGCGGGAGTGGGGACAATGAGCAGTTCTTC,CAFSFLGTSGSGDNEQFF
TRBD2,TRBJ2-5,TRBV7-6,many,TGTGCCAGCAGCTTTGGGGTGCCGGGACTAGTTATCCCCGGGGAGACCCAGTACTTC,CASSFGVPGLVIPGETQYF
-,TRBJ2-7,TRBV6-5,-,TGTGCCAGCAGTTACCTAGGGACGGACTCCTACGAGCAGTACTTC,CASSYLGTDSYEQYF
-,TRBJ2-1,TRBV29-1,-,TGCAGCGTCTATACGGGTTACAATGAGCAGTTCTTC,CSVYTGYNEQFF
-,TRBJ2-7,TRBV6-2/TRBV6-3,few,TGTGCCAGCAGTTACCTCCGGGACTTGCCCTACGAGCAGTACTTC,CASSYLRDLPYEQYF
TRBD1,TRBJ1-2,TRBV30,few,TGTGCCTGGAGTCCCCTTGACAGGGTCGATGGCTACACCTTC,CAWSPLDRVDGYTF
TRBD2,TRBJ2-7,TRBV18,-,TGTGCCAGCTCACCACGCGGGAGGGCCTCCTACGAGCAGTACTTC,CASSPRGRASYEQYF
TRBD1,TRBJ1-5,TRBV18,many,TGTGCCAGCTCACCAATGGGACAGGGAAATCAGCCCCAGCATTTT,CASSPMGQGNQPQHF
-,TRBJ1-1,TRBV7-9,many,TGTGCCAGCAGCTTATATGAGAACACTGAAGCTTTCTTT,CASSLYENTEAFF
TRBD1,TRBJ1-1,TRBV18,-,TGTGCCAGCTCACTCACAGGACAGGGGGATAGCGCTGAAGCTTTCTTT,CASSLTGQGDSAEAFF
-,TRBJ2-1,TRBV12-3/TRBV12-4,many,TGTGCCAGCAGTTCGGACGGTGACCTAGACAATGAGCAGTTCTTC,CASSSDGDLDNEQFF
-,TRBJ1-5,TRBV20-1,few,TGCAGTGCTAGAGCCGGGGGAAATGGCAATCAGCCCCAGCATTTT,CSARAGGNGNQPQHF
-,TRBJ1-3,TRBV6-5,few,TGTGCCAGCAGTTTCGAACGGGGAAACACCATATATTTT,CASSFERGNTIYF
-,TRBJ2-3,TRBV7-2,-,TGTGCCAGCAGCTTAGAAGCGAGAAGCACAGATACGCAGTATTTT,CASSLEARSTDTQYF
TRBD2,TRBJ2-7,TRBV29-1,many,TGCAGCGTTAGACTAGCGGGAGACTACGAGCAGTACTTC,CSVRLAGDYEQYF
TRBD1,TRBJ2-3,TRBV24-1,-,TGTGCCACCAGTGATCCTACAGGGGCTGGAGATACGCAGTATTTT,CATSDPTGAGDTQYF
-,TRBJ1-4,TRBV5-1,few,TGCGCCAGCTCCCGAAGGGGGGGGGTTAATGAAAAACTGTTTTTT,CASSRRGGVNEKLFF
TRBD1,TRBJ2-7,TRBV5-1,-,TGCGCCAGCAGCTTGCGGGGACAGGGTTACGAGCAGTACTTC,CASSLRGQGYEQYF
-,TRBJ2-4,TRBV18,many,TGTGCCAGCTCACCGACCGGGACCCCGGACATTCAGTACTTC,CASSPTGTPDIQYF
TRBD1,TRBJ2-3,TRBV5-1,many,TGCGCCAGCAGTCGCAGACAGGGGGTCACAGATACGCAGTATTTT,CASSRRQGVTDTQYF
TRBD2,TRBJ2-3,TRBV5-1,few,TGCGCCAGCAGCTCGGGGGGAGGGACGCAGTATTTT,CASSSGGGTQYF
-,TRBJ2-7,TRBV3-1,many,TGTGCCAGCAGCCAACGGTTCTCCTACGAGCAGTACTTC,CASSQRFSYEQYF